The 15 T cell receptor beta chains presented below share a single source sample, sequenced in a study of T-cell memory formation after mild COVID-19. Using its own MiXCR run on the 5' RACE reads, TCRdb lists one record per CDR3 protein. The table lists about 110,000 distinct CDR3 sequences, approximately 15% of them singletons. Sequenced sample: PBMCs or a T cell subset sorted from them (not recorded which). These TCRs come from a man between 18 and 29 years old who had mild COVID-19 (a few samples of this study predate the infection). Cell type and time point are not known.

This chain uses TRBV20-1 with TRBJ1-1; D is perhaps TRBD1 (5 bases). With 4 bases removed from V and 3 bases from J, the gap between germline ends came to 21 bases. Germline V gene sequence: CDR1 DFQATT, CDR2 SNEGSKA (reference sequence). The length of the CDR3 is 16 residues. The CDR3 reads CSANPVEGLGHTEAFF. The CDR3 nucleotides are TGCAGTGCTAATCCCGTGGAGGGGTTGGGTCACACTGAAGCTTTCTTT.

This clonotype occurred a few times. The chain employs TRBV4-1 and TRBJ2-7; D call uncertain. The length of the CDR3 is 15 residues. Germline CDR1 is MGHRA and CDR2 is YSYEKL. Between the trimmed V and J ends, which lost 3 bases and 0 bases, there was a span of 12 bases. CDR3 sequence (DNA): TGCGCCAGCAGCCAGAGAGGTTTGAGCTCCTACGAGCAGTACTTC. This gives the protein CASSQRGLSSYEQYF.

In its sample, this clonotype was seen a few times. The chain couples TRBV6-2 or TRBV6-3 to TRBJ2-7; no reliable D call. V was shortened by 2 bases and J by 1 base, with 12 bases between the two germline ends. This CDR3 contains 15 residues. Germline V gene data show CDR1 as MNHEY and CDR2 as SVGEGT. As DNA, the CDR3 is TGTGCCAGCAGTTACGGGCAGGACCGTTCCTACGAGCAGTACTTC. This encodes CASSYGQDRSYEQYF.

A few counts support this clonotype. The chain is built from TRBV7-2 and TRBJ2-1; unclear D gene. The CDR3 length is 12 residues. Germline assignment: CDR1 SGHTA and CDR2 FQGNSA. Trimming pared 0 bases from V and 10 bases from J, leaving 7 bases between. CDR3: CASSLATWEQFF. DNA for the CDR3: TGTGCCAGCAGCTTAGCCACATGGGAGCAGTTCTTC.

This clonotype was counted only a few times. The V gene is TRBV20-1, the J gene TRBJ2-3, with 8 bases identical to TRBD2. The CDR3 spans 15 residues. The ends lost 3 bases at V and 4 bases at J; junction bases unmatched: 9. The germline V gene has CDR1 DFQATT and CDR2 SNEGSKA (reference sequence). The CDR3 region is CSASAGGVPSDTQYF. The CDR3 region has the DNA TGCAGTGCTAGCGCGGGGGGTGTACCCTCAGATACGCAGTATTTT.

Here the CDR3 DNA reads TGTGCCACCAGCCCACGTGGAGGGACAGCAAACACCGGGGAGCTGTTTTTT. Translation gives CATSPRGGTANTGELFF. The rearrangement links TRBV15 to TRBJ2-2, with D tentatively TRBD1 (7 bases). The CDR3 has 17 amino acids. Germline CDR1 reads LNHNV; CDR2 reads YYDKDF (reference sequence). V was clipped by 5 bases and J by 2 bases, with 18 bases between them.

This clonotype was detected only a few times. The V and J genes are TRBV28 and TRBJ1-4, with D possibly matching TRBD1 (6 bases). Trimming stripped 7 bases from V and 8 bases from J, with 23 bases between. In germline, CDR1 is MDHEN, CDR2 SYDVKM. The CDR3 covers 16 residues. CDR3: CASNPQDTQGWEKLFF. The CDR3 DNA follows: TGTGCCAGCAACCCCCAAGACACCCAGGGGTGGGAAAAACTGTTTTTT.

This clonotype came up a few times. This sequence joins TRBV5-1 and TRBJ2-2, with D uncertain. Germline loops: CDR1 SGHRS, CDR2 YFSETQ. V was trimmed by 4 bases and J by 4 bases, leaving 20 bases between them. This CDR3 is built from 17 residues. The DNA for the CDR3 is TGCGCCAGCAGCCTACGTGGCGCCTCCGATGGCACCGGGGAGCTGTTTTTT. This encodes CASSLRGASDGTGELFF.

This clonotype has more than one count but fewer than ten. The CDR3 spells CASSLVQQEGFYEQYF. Here the CDR3 DNA reads TGCGCCAGCAGCTTGGTACAGCAAGAGGGATTCTACGAGCAGTACTTC. The J gene is TRBJ2-7, the V gene TRBV5-1; possibly TRBD2 for D (5 bases). Germline-derived CDR1 and CDR2 are SGHRS and YFSETQ. The CDR3 totals 16 residues. V gave up 0 bases and J gave up 3 bases, with 16 bases separating them.

This rearrangement joins TRBV19 to TRBJ1-1, with D unresolved. The CDR3 loop spans 12 amino acids. The germline gives CDR1 LNHDA, CDR2 SQIVND (reference sequence). V lost 6 bases to trimming and J lost 2 bases, with 7 bases between them. The CDR3 protein is CASRRSNTEAFF. CDR3 nucleotides: TGTGCCAGTAGACGGAGTAACACTGAAGCTTTCTTT. The whole variable domain, filled in from reference TRBV19 and TRBJ1-1, reads DGGITQSPKYLFRKEGQNVTLSCEQNLNHDAMYWYRQDPGQGLRLIYYSQIVNDFQKGDIAEGYSVSREKKESFPLTVTSAQKNPTAFYLCASRRSNTEAFFGQGTRLTVV.

This clonotype was seen more than once but under ten times. The chain employs TRBV5-1 and TRBJ1-2; D is uncertain. Germline CDR1 and CDR2: SGHRS and YFSETQ. CDR3 length equals 16 residues. V lost 1 base and J lost 3, with 16 bases in between. DNA for the CDR3: TGCGCCAGCAGCTTGTCCCCCTGGTCGACGGACTATGGCTACACCTTC. Translated, it gives CASSLSPWSTDYGYTF.

In this sample, this clonotype turned up many times. The rearrangement uses TRBV6-2 or TRBV6-3 and TRBJ2-3; no reliable D call. Germline CDR1 and CDR2: MNHEY and SVGEGT. This CDR3 has 13 amino acids. Trimming left V 4 bases short and J 6 bases short, with 11 bases between. Here the CDR3 reads CASSSNEADTQYF. In nucleotides, the CDR3 is TGTGCCAGCAGTTCCAATGAGGCCGATACGCAGTATTTT.

The chain carries TRBV9 and TRBJ2-1, with TRBD1 identical over 7 bases. Germline lookup yields CDR1 SGDLS and CDR2 YYNGEE. This CDR3 contains 14 residues. The ends lost 4 bases at V and 7 bases at J; junction bases unmatched: 8. For the CDR3, the DNA is TGTGCCAGCAGCCCTAGGGGGCTCATGAATGAGCAGTTCTTC. Its protein product is CASSPRGLMNEQFF. The variable domain in full, completed from reference TRBV9 and TRBJ2-1, reads DSGVTQTPKHLITATGQRVTLRCSPRSGDLSVYWYQQSLDQGLQFLIQYYNGEERAKGNILERFSAQQFPDLHSELNLSSLELGDSALYFCASSPRGLMNEQFFGPGTRLTVL.

This clonotype was counted at least ten times. The chain recombines TRBV27 with TRBJ2-1; 8 positions match TRBD2. Per the germline V gene, CDR1 is MNHEY and CDR2 is SMNVEV (reference sequence). The CDR3 consists of 16 residues. Trimming cost V 5 bases and J 2 bases; bases outside gene matches: 8. CDR3: CASSLTGGHTYNEQFF. The DNA of the CDR3 is TGTGCCAGCAGTCTCACGGGGGGGCATACCTACAATGAGCAGTTCTTC.

This sequence joins TRBV7-9 and TRBJ2-1; D is tentatively TRBD1 or TRBD2 (7 bases each). The CDR3 consists of 15 residues. Trimming stripped 5 bases from V and 4 bases from J, with 15 bases between. Looked up from germline, CDR1 is SEHNR and CDR2 is FQNEAQ (reference sequence). CDR3 sequence: CASSASGTAYNEQFF. The DNA for the CDR3 is TGTGCCAGCAGCGCCAGCGGGACAGCTTACAATGAGCAGTTCTTC.